This TCR beta chain was recovered during a study of control samples from healthy donors and cancer patients (TCRdb year 2020). This clone was counted a few times. Its antigen is not yet known. No base-level quality is on record; no much larger clone is a single base apart. Looking up the germline V gene yields CDR1 SNHLY and CDR2 FYNNEI. Trimming leaves V shorter by 6 bases and J shorter by 7 bases, with the junction holding 9 bases beyond the gene matches. The CDR3, cysteine through phenylalanine, is 15 amino acids long. Only the CDR3 part of the read is kept: 45 bases, read in frame from the first base. Library prep was done by the immunoSEQ multiplex PCR assay. In TCRdb, the immuneACCESS table is reduced to in-frame sequences with V and J assigned. These tables do not hold every clone; where another copy was compared, an unresolved V gene accounts for under half, and the others remain unexplained. For this sample the table gives 20,000 to 25,000 clones, of which roughly four fifths were detected only once. The ten top clones hold under 35% of the sample.

The TCR sequence derives from a man in his 60s with head and neck cancer. Rearrangement joined TRBV2 to TRBJ2-3; the junction holds 11 bases that match TRBD2. Sequencing was performed on PBMCs. The DNA sequence is as follows: TGTGCCAGCAGCGGACTAGCGGGTCCTGATCATACGCAGTATTTT. The translation is CASSGLAGPDHTQYF.